This TCR beta chain was sequenced in a study of cytomegalovirus exposure and HLA in healthy donors (dated by TCRdb to 2016 to 2017). About the full investigation: According to an earlier analysis of several hundred of the donors, about 179 million T cells yielded approximately 120 million unique TCR beta sequences and approximately 300 Gb of sequence data. Roughly 300 gigabases of sequencing data and tens of millions of unique TCR sequences were included in an early release covering around 650 HLA-typed donors. The genetic ancestry cluster associated with self-reported Caucasian donors included over 65% of the approximately 430 genotyped donors. The aim of the study was to test whether cataloging public T cell receptors could identify signatures of past pathogen exposure. The T cell repertoires of around 670 subjects were profiled by immunosequencing and related to cytomegalovirus serostatus. A separate validation cohort of about 110 different subjects was used in addition to the approximately 700-subject first cohort. High-throughput TCR immunosequencing, statistical association of individual TCRs with disease status, and machine learning were combined to predict cytomegalovirus infection status. In a later analysis, previously published TCR beta repertoires from about 640 donors were re-analyzed and high-resolution HLA genotyping was added so that TCR occurrence patterns could be studied. Rather than drawing on any new phenotypic data, the later analysis identified candidate immune exposures from TCR beta sequences and the way those sequences occurred across donors. An earlier analysis of fewer than 700 of the donors applied high-throughput TCR beta sequencing to assess whether each TCR beta V gene segment acted as functional or pseudogenic. Donor age, sex, ethnicity and CMV serostatus were compiled alongside the repertoire data. In a later genetic analysis, genome-wide SNP genotypes for about three fifths of the 666 donors were used, and that subset was treated as a discovery cohort. All discovery cohort repertoires had been generated using a single sequencing platform. Both class I and class II loci were covered by HLA typing, at four-digit resolution. Typing coverage varied by locus: 629-630 donors for A, B, C, DRB1 and DQB1; roughly 560 for DQA1; some 610 for DPA1; roughly 450 for DPB1. Because of strong linkage in the cohort, 5 or 6 DR-DQ haplotypes were treated as single units for association and clustering. Among 300 to 450 genotyped donors of the cohort, an average of roughly 240,000 unique TCR beta nucleotide sequences were sequenced per donor, about a sixth of them non-productive.

In the case of this clone: Its antigen specificity is not known. The input lacks base qualities; no much larger clone sits a single base away.

V has 2 bases trimmed and J has 6 bases trimmed; junction bases matching no gene number 7. The CDR3 covers 16 residues, taking in both the cysteine and the phenylalanine. CDR3 DNA only is kept here, 48 bases in frame from base 1. CDR1 is given as MGHRA and CDR2 as YSYEKL, both from the germline V gene. The cohort consisted of fewer than 700 healthy bone marrow donors. At the time of sampling, every cohort member was nominally healthy, though immune exposures that went unrecorded were likely present. The donor tested CMV seronegative, placing the donor among the 352 seronegative members of the cohort. A peripheral blood sample was provided by each donor, and peripheral blood mononuclear cells were used for TCR beta sequencing. Genomic DNA was extracted from the blood cell samples with the Qiagen DNeasy Blood Extraction Kit. Libraries were built with the immunoSEQ multiplex PCR assay. The multiplex PCR relied on a mix of 60 forward primers for TCR Vbeta segments and 13 reverse primers for TCR Jbeta segments. The CDR3 region of rearranged TCR beta genes was amplified from genomic DNA by a multiplex PCR assay. On the Illumina HiSeq System, the amplified TCR beta libraries were sequenced as 87-base-pair reads. Per the original workflow: A later analysis counted approximately 74 million unique TCR beta chains across the 500 to 850 repertoires, and some 11 million of these chains were shared by at least two donors. A nearest-neighbor algorithm error-corrected the raw reads and collapsed the reads into unique sequences, merging closely related sequences to remove PCR and sequencing errors. CDR3 sequences were aligned to IMGT reference sequences to assign V, D and J gene segments. For a sequence to be retained, a match of at least six nucleotides was required to both a V gene segment and a J gene segment. A rearrangement counted as productive if the CDR3 had no stop codons and remained in frame with V and J, and every other rearrangement counted as non-productive. CDR3 was defined by IMGT convention, running from the second conserved V-encoded cysteine to the conserved J-encoded phenylalanine. In an earlier analysis of 587 of the donors, sequences lacking an unambiguous match to a single V gene segment were excluded. In an earlier analysis of some 590 of the donors, a V segment was called functional when productive rearrangements were above 56.7%, and segregating when the standard deviation between donors exceeded 5%. A statistical classification framework was built for diagnosing cytomegalovirus status from the catalog of TCR beta chain sequences. A later analysis assigned V and J genes by comparing TCR nucleotide sequences with IMGT/GENE-DB human TR gene sequences. In a later analysis, CDR3 sequences and most-parsimonious VDJ recombination scenarios were assigned using the TCRdist pipeline. In a later analysis, each TCR beta chain was defined by its CDR3 amino acid sequence together with its V-gene family, and reads without a unique V-gene family were excluded. To address suspected cross-contamination and a sequencing artifact, a later analysis removed roughly 640 highly shared, low-generation-probability nucleotide sequences. A later analysis calculated a clonal expansion index for each public chain from normalized within-repertoire ranks of inferred template counts. In a later analysis, generation probabilities were computed with a VDJ recombination model fitted to out-of-frame rearrangements, and the resulting probabilities were checked against IGoR. Hypergeometric tests were used in a later analysis to score TCR-TCR, TCR-HLA and TCR-CMV co-occurrence, with a repertoire-size bias correction applied to the TCR pairs. To estimate false discovery rates, a later analysis permuted the HLA or CMV assignments 20 times. In a later analysis, co-occurring TCRs were grouped using DBSCAN, with TCRdist sequence similarity added in when clustering inside HLA-allele-positive subsets. For co-occurrence clustering, repertoires with fewer than 30,000 or more than 120,000 public chains were excluded, along with five repertoires with anomalous nucleotide sharing. Drawn from immuneACCESS, this table holds only the in-frame rearrangements with V and J called that TCRdb kept. Clones are partly lost; checked studies trace under half to an unresolved V gene and leave the rest unexplained. D and trimming come from the DNA, and the V and J calls and clone size come from that table. The sample table contains approximately 170,000 clones; only one count was recorded for 75% to 85% of them. The ten most abundant clones make up less than 2.5% of the sample.

Results and caveats for the whole study, not just this receptor: V-gene and J-gene trimming of TCR beta chains was associated with a missense DCLRE1C variant in a later genetic analysis, and the association was replicated in an independent cohort. A further reported finding was that TCR beta sequences accurately predicted the HLA-A and HLA-B alleles for most subjects in the first cohort. A total of some 180 TCR beta chains were listed by the study as associated with cytomegalovirus. Three of the identified cytomegalovirus-associated TCR beta chains were confirmed in vitro to be specific for cytomegalovirus antigens. It was suggested by the authors that the approach could potentially be generalized to other disease states and immunological phenotypes. For the cohort, immune exposure information was limited to CMV serostatus. In this cohort, only TCR beta chains were sequenced, and detectable features were limited by the absence of alpha or paired-chain data. The presence/absence analyses assumed that sequencing depth was roughly uniform across donors, and that assumption may not be true. Specific HLA alleles were associated with 16,951 TCR beta sequences at a false discovery rate of 0.05 in a later analysis. In a later genetic analysis, fewer N-insertions in productive TCRs were reported among donors in an Asian-associated ancestry cluster than the roughly 710-donor mean. Most CMV-associated TCR beta chains appeared to be HLA-restricted in a later analysis, and the HLA associations seemed to be driven largely by CMV exposure. In a later analysis, TCR association rates were found to vary across HLA loci, with the most associated TCRs seen for DRB1 alleles and the fewest for HLA-C alleles. The 87-base-pair reads could not distinguish some IMGT-functional V segments, including TRBV6-2 and TRBV6-3, so those segments were excluded. Correlated functional status among segregating V segments might be attributable to linkage disequilibrium, but an unknown experimental factor could not be ruled out. Most TCR sequences were seen in very few donors, while some public TCRs were found in many individuals. HLA typing was unavailable for some donors at each locus, so association tests used only the typed subset. In both the original and validation cohorts, the classifier was reported to diagnose cytomegalovirus status with high specificity and sensitivity. Several of the top co-occurrence clusters appeared to be linked to parvovirus B19, influenza, CMV and Epstein-Barr virus, according to a later analysis. Strong co-occurrence of HLA alleles, especially DR and DQ, made assigning TCR associations to individual alleles difficult. Because counts were too low, some 17 rarely observed V segments, including chromosome 9 orphons, were left out of the earlier analysis of several hundred of the donors. An earlier analysis of approximately 500 of the donors showed that most TCR beta V segments appeared in productive rearrangements either about 87% or about 30% of the time, which broadly matched IMGT annotations. A group of highly shared sequence variants was considered likely to be a technical artifact of the sequencing pipeline. In a later analysis, HLA-associated TCR beta chains showed more clonal expansion and lower generation probabilities than non-associated chains that were equally common.

Sequenced sample: PBMCs. This receptor was obtained from a woman between 50 and 59 years old in good health and CMV-seronegative. The chain links TRBV4-1 with TRBJ2-1; 10 bases in between match TRBD2. The sequenced DNA: TGCGCCAGCAGCCAAAATAGCGGGAGGCTTCTCAATGAGCAGTTCTTC. Its translation reads: CASSQNSGRLLNEQFF.